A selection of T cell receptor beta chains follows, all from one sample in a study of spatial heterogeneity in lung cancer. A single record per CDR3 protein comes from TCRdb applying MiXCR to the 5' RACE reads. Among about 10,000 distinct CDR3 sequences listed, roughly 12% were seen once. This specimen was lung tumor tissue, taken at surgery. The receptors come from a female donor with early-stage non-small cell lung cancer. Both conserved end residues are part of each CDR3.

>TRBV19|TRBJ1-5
CASSSPRQGISNQPQHF
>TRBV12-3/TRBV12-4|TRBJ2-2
CASSLAGTGNTGELFF
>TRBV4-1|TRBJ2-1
CASSQGPRAGGYNEQFF
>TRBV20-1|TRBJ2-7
CSARTRQGLDEQYF
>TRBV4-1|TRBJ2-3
CASSQDPGGGTDTQYF
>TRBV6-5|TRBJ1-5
CASSYSAGVNQPQHF
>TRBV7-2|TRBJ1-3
CASSLYPGTGVSGNTIYF
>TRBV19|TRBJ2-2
CASTQRRVTNTGELFF
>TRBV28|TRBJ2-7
CASSLKFSAVHHFYEQYF
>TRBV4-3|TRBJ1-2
CASSQDLGGRVGYTF
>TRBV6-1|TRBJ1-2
CASSARIRTGKANYGYTF
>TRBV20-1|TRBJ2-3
CSARAIRSGGQDTQYF
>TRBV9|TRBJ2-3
CASSARLAGVGDTQYF
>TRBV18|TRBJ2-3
CASSGLDTQYF
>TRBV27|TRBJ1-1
CASSLGTGRAFF
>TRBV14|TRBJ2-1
CASSQVGDYNEQFF
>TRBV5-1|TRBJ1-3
CASRASSGTGNGNTIYF
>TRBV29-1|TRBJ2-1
CSVILALTYNEQFF
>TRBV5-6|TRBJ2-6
CASSLDVTSGANVLTF
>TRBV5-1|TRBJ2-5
CASSLTSGFQETQYF
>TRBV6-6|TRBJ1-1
CASSPNTEAFF
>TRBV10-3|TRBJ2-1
CAISGTSGTRRTDEQFF
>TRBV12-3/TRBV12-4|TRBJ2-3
CASSHRLAGTTDTQYF
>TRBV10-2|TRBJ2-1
CASSVDRWNEQFF
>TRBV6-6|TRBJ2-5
CASGATGGQETQYF
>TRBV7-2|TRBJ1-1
CASSLLPWGSRAEAFF
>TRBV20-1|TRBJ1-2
CSAPTQGLNYGYTF
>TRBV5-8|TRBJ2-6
CASSYYRGYSGANVLTF
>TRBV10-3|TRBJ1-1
CAIRVGLDRDTEAFF
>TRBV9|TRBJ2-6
CASSVGQTMGVLTF
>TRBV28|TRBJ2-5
CASSRREETQYF
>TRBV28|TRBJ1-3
CASNLNGALNTIYF
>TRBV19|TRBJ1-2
CASSGSRGRAHGYTF
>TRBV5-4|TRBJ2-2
CASSPRLAGGRVGELFF
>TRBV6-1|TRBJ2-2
CASSPRTSNWPNTGELFF
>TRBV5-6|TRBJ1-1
CASSLLVVAEAFF
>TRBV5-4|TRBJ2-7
CASSARLGAVYEQYF
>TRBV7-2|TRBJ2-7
CASSTTGIEQYF
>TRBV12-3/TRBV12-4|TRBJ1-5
CASSFGDRGSQPQHF
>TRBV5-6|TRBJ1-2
CASSQTGVVYGYTF
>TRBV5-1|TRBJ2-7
CASSWDKAYEQYF